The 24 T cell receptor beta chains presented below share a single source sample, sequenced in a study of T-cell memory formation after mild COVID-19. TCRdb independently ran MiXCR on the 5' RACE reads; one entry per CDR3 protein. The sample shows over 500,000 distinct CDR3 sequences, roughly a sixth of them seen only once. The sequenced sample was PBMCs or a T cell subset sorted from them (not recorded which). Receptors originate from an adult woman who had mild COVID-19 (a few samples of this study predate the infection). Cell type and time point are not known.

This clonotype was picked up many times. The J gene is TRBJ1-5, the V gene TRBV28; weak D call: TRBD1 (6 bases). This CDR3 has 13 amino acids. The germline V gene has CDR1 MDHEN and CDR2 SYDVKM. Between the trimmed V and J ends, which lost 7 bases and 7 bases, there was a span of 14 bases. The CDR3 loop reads CASKQGLRQPQHF. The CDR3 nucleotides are TGTGCCAGCAAACAGGGTCTTCGGCAGCCCCAGCATTTT.

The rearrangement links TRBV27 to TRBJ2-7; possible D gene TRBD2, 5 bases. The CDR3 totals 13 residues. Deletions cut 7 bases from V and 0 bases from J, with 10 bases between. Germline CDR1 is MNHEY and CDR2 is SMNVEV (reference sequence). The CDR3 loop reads CASTEEDSYEQYF. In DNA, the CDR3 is TGTGCCAGCACGGAGGAAGACTCCTACGAGCAGTACTTC.

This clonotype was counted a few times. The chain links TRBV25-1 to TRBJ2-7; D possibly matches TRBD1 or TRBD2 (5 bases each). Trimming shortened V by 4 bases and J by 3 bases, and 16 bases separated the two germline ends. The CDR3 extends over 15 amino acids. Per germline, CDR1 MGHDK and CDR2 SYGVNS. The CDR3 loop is CASSGGLQSLYEQYF. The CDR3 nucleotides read TGTGCCAGCAGTGGGGGGTTACAGTCACTCTACGAGCAGTACTTC.

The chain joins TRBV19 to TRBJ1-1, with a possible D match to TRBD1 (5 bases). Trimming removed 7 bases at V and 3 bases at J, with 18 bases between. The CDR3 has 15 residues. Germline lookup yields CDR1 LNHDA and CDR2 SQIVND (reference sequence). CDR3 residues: CASNDPRGRDTEAFF. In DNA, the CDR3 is TGTGCCAGTAACGATCCTCGGGGGAGGGACACTGAAGCTTTCTTT.

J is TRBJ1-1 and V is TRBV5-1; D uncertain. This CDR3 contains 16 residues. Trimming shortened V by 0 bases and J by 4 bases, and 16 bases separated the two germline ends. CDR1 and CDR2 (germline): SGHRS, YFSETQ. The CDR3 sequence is CASSLGSLGFGTEAFF. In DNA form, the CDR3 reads TGCGCCAGCAGCTTGGGTTCTTTGGGCTTCGGCACTGAAGCTTTCTTT.

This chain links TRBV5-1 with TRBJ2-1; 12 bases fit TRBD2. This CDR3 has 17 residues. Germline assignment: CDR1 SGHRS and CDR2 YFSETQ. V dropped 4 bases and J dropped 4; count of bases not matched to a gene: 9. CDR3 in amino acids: CASSGIRLAGEYNEQFF. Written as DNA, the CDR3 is TGCGCCAGCAGCGGGATCCGACTAGCGGGAGAGTACAATGAGCAGTTCTTC. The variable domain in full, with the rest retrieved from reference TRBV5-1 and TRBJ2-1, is KAGVTQTPRYLIKTRGQQVTLSCSPISGHRSVSWYQQTPGQGLQFLFEYFSETQRNKGNFPGRFSGRQFSNSRSEMNVSTLELGDSALYLCASSGIRLAGEYNEQFFGPGTRLTVL.

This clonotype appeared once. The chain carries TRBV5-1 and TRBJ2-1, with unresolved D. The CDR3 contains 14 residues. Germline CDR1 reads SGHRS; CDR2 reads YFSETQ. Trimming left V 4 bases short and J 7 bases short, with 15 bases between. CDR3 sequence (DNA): TGCGCCAGCAGCCAGGACGGGCGGATAAATGAGCAGTTCTTC. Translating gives CASSQDGRINEQFF.

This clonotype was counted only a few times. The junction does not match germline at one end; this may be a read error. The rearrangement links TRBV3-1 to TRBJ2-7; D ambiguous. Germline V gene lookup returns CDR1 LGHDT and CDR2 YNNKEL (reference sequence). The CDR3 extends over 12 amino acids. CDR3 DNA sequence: TGTGCCAGCAGCCAAGATCTCGGGTTTCCCCGCTTC. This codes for CASSQDLGFPRF.

The CDR3 DNA reads as TGTGCCAGCACTACTACCGGCAGGGTAACCTATGGCTACACCTTC. Its translation: CASTTTGRVTYGYTF. This chain uses TRBV7-2 with TRBJ1-2; D might be TRBD1 (5 bases). Between the trimmed V and J ends, which lost 7 bases and 4 bases, there was a span of 19 bases. This CDR3 is built from 15 residues. Germline CDR1 and CDR2: SGHTA and FQGNSA.

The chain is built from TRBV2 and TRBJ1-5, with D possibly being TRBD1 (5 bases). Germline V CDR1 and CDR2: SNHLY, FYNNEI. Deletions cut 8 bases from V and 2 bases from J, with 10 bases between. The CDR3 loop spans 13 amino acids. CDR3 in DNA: TGTGCCAGCTCCAGGGTGGGCAATCAGCCCCAGCATTTT. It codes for CASSRVGNQPQHF.

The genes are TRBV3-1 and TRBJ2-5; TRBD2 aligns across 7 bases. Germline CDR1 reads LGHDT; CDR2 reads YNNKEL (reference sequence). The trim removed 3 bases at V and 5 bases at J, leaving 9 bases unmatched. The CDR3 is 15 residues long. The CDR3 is CASSQNQGAGETQYF. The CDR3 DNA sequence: TGTGCCAGCAGCCAGAATCAAGGAGCGGGGGAGACCCAGTACTTC.

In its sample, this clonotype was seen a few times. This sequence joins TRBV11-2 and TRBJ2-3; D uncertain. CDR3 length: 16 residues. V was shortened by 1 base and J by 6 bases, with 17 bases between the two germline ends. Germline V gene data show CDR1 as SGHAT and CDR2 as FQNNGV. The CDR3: CASSLVGVGGVDTQYF. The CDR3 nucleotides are TGTGCCAGCAGCTTAGTGGGTGTCGGCGGCGTCGATACGCAGTATTTT.

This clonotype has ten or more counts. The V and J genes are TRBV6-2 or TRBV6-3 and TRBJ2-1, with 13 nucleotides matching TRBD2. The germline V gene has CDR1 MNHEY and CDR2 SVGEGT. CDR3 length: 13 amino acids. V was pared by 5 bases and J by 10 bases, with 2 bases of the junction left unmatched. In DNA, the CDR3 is TGTGCCAGCAGTCTGGGACTAGCGGGAGAGCAGTTCTTC. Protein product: CASSLGLAGEQFF.

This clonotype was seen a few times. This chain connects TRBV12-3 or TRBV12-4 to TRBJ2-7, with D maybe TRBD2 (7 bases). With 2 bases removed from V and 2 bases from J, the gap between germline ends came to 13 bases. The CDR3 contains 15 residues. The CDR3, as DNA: TGTGCCAGCAGTTTAAAGGGGGGGCTCCCCTACGAGCAGTACTTC. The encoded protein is CASSLKGGLPYEQYF.

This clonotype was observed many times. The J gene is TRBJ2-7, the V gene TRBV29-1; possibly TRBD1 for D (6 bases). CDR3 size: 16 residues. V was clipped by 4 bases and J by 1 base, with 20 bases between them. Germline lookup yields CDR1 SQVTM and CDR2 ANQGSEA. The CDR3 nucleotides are TGCAGCGTTGTCCGTGTTACAGGGTCTGTTTCCTACGAGCAGTACTTC. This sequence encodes CSVVRVTGSVSYEQYF.

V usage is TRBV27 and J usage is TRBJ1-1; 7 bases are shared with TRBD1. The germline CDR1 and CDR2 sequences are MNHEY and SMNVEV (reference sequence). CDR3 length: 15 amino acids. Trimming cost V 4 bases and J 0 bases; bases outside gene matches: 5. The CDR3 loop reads CASSSGGPMNTEAFF. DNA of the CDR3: TGTGCCAGCAGTTCAGGGGGGCCTATGAACACTGAAGCTTTCTTT.

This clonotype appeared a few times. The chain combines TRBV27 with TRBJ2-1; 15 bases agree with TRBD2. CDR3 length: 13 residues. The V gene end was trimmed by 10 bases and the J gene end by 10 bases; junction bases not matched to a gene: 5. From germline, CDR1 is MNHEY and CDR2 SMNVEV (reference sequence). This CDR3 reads CATGTSGGSEQFF. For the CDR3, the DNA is TGTGCCACGGGGACTAGCGGGGGGAGCGAGCAGTTCTTC.

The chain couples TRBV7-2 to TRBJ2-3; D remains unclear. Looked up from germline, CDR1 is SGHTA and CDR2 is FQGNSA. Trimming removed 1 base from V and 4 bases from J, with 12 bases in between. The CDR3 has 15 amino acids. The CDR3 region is CASSLGAPGADTQYF. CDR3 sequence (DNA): TGTGCCAGCAGCTTAGGGGCCCCTGGGGCAGATACGCAGTATTTT. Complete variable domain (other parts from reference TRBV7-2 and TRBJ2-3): GAGVSQSPSNKVTEKGKDVELRCDPISGHTALYWYRQSLGQGLEFLIYFQGNSAPDKSGLPSDRFSAERTGGSVSTLTIQRTQQEDSAVYLCASSLGAPGADTQYFGPGTRLTVL.

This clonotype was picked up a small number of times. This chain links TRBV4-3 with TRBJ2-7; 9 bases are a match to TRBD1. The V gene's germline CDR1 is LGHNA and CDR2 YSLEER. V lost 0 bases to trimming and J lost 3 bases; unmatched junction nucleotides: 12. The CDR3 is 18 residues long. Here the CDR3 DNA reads TGCGCCAGCAGCCAAGAGAGCGGAGTCACGGGACAGGGCTACGAGCAGTACTTC. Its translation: CASSQESGVTGQGYEQYF.

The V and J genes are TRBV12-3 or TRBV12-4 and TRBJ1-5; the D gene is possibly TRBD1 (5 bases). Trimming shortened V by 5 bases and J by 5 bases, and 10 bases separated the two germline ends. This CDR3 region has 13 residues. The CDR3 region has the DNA TGTGCCAGCAGTGGGCAGGGCCATCAGCCCCAGCATTTT. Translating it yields CASSGQGHQPQHF.

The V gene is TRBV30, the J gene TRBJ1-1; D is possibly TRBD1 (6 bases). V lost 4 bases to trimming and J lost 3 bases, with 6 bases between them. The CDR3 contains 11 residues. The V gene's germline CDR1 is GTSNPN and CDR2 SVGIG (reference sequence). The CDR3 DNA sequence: TGTGCCTGGAACAGGGACACTGAAGCTTTCTTT. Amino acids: CAWNRDTEAFF.

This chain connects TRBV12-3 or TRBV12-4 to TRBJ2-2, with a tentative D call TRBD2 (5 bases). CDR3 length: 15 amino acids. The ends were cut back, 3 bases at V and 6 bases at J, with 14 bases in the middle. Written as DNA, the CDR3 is TGTGCCAGCAGTTTCGTTCCAGCGGTGGCCGGGGAGCTGTTTTTT. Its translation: CASSFVPAVAGELFF.

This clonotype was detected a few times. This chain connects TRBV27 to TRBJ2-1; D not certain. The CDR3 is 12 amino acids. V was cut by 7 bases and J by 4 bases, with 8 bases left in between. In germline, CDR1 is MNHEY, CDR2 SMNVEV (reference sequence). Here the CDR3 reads CASKTEYNEQFF. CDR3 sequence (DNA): TGTGCCAGCAAGACGGAATACAATGAGCAGTTCTTC.

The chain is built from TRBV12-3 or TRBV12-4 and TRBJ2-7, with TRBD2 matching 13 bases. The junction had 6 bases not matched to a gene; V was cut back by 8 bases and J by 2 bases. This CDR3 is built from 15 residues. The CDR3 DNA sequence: TGTGCCAGCCGTCAGGGGACTAGCGGGACCTACGAGCAGTACTTC. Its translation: CASRQGTSGTYEQYF.